This T cell receptor (beta chain) appears in the sequencing data of a study of blood T cell repertoires in COVID-19. CDR1 and CDR2 from the germline V gene are SGHKS and YYEKEE (reference sequence). The CDR3 runs 16 residues. V lost 4 bases, J lost 4 bases, and 10 bases stayed unmatched. The data were produced by immunoSEQ multiplex PCR, yet TCRdb's version contains in-frame clones alone and is incomplete. The sample contains under 500,000 clones, roughly 89% of which appear only once. Sequencing used peripheral blood. The TCR sequence derives from a woman aged 25-40 years with acute or convalescent COVID-19. The V and J genes are TRBV5-5 and TRBJ2-2, with TRBD1 matching over 7 bases. CDR3 nucleotide sequence: TGTGCCAGCAGCGGCAAAGACAGGGTTGGCACCGGGGAGCTGTTTTTT. Residues: CASSGKDRVGTGELFF.